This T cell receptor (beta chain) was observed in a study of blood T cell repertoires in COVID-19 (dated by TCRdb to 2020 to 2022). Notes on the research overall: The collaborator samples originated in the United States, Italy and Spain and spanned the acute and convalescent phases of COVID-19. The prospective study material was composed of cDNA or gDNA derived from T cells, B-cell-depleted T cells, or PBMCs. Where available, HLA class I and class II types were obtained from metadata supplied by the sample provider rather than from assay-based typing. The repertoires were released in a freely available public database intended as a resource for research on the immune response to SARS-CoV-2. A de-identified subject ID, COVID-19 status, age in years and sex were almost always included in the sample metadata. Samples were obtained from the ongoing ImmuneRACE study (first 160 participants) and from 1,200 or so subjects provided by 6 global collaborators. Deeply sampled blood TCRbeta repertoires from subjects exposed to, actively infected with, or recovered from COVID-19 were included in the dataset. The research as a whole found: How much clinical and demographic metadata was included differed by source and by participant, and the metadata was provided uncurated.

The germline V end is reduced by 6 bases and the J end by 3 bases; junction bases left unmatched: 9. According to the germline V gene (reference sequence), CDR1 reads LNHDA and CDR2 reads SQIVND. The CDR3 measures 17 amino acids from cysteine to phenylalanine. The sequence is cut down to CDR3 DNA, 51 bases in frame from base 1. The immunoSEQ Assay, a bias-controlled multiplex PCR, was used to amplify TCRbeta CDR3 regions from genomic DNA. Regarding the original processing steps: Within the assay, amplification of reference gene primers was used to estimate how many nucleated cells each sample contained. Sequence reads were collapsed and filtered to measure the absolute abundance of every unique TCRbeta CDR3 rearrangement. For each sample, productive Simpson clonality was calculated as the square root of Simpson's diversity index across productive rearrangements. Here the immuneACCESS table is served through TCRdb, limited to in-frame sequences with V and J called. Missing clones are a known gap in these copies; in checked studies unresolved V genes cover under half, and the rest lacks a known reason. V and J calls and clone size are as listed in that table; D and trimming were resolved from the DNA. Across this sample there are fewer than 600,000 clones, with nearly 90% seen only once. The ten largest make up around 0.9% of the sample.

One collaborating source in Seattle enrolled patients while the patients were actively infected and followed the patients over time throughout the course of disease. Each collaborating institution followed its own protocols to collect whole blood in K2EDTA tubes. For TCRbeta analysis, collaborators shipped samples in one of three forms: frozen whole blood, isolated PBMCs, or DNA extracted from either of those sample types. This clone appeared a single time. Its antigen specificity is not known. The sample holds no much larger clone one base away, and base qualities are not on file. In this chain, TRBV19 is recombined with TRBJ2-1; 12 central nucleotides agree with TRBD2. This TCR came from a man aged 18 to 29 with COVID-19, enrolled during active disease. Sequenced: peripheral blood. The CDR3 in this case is CASSDPGLAGLYNEQFF. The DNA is TGTGCCAGTAGCGACCCGGGACTAGCGGGCCTCTACAATGAGCAGTTCTTC. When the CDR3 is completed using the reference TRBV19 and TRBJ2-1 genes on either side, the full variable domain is DGGITQSPKYLFRKEGQNVTLSCEQNLNHDAMYWYRQDPGQGLRLIYYSQIVNDFQKGDIAEGYSVSREKKESFPLTVTSAQKNPTAFYLCASSDPGLAGLYNEQFFGPGTRLTVL.